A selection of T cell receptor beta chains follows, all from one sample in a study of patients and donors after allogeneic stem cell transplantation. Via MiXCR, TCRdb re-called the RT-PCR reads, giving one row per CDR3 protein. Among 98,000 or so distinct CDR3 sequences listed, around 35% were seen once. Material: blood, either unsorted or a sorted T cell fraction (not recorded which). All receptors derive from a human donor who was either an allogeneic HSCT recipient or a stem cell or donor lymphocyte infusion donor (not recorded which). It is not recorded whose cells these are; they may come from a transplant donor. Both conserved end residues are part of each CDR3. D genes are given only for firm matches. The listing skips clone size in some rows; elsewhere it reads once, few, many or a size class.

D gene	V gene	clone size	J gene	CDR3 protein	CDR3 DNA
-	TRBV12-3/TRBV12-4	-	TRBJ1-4	CASSSQTSGELFF	TGTGCCAGCAGTTCTCAAACCTCGGGAGAACTGTTTTTT
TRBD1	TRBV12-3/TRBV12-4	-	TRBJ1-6	CASSLIRTGSIIHF	TGTGCCAGCAGTTTAATCCGGACAGGGAGCATTATCCACTTT
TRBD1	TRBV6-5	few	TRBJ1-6	CASSQDRGNSPLHF	TGTGCCAGCAGCCAGGACAGGGGTAATTCACCCCTCCACTTT
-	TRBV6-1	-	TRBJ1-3	CASSEHGNGNTIYF	TGTGCCAGCAGTGAACATGGAAACGGAAACACCATATATTTT
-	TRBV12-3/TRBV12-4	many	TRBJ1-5	CASSRGQMGQPQHF	TGTGCCAGCAGCCGCGGGCAGATGGGGCAGCCCCAGCATTTT
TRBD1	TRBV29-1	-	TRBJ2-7	CSVEEEGAGGVYEQYF	TGCAGCGTTGAAGAAGAAGGGGCAGGGGGCGTCTACGAGCAGTACTTC
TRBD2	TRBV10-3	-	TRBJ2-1	CAISVRLAANNEQFF	TGTGCCATCAGTGTTCGGCTAGCGGCCAACAATGAGCAGTTCTTC
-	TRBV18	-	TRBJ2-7	CASSNQGTWGPFPHEQYF	TGTGCCAGCTCAAACCAGGGGACGTGGGGCCCTTTCCCCCACGAGCAGTACTTC
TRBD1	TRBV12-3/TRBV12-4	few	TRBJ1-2	CASRTGQGYGYTF	TGTGCCAGCAGAACGGGACAGGGATATGGCTACACCTTC
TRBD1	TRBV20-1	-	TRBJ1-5	CSARDPAVGGSQPQHF	TGCAGTGCTAGAGACCCCGCGGTAGGGGGCTCTCAGCCCCAGCATTTT
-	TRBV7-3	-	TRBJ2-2	CASSLIPESTGELFF	TGTGCCAGCAGCTTGATTCCTGAATCAACCGGGGAGCTGTTTTTT
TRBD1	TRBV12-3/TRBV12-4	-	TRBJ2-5	CASSLGTARTQYF	TGTGCCAGCAGTTTGGGGACAGCCAGGACCCAGTACTTC
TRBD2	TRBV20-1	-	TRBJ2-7	CSARETSGENYYEQYF	TGCAGTGCTAGAGAGACTAGCGGAGAAAACTACTACGAGCAGTACTTC
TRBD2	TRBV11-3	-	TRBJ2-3	CASSLGAGGPVDTQYF	TGTGCCAGCAGCTTAGGAGCGGGAGGGCCTGTAGATACGCAGTATTTT
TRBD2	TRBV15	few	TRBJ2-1	CATSRPMGSGRPSYNEQFF	TGTGCCACCAGCAGACCAATGGGTAGCGGGAGGCCTTCCTACAATGAGCAGTTCTTC
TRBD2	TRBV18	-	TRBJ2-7	CASSRRTASGSSYEQYF	TGTGCCAGCTCACGGCGGACAGCTAGCGGGAGCTCCTACGAGCAGTACTTC
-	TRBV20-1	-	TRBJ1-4	CSVLAPNEKLFF	TGCAGTGTACTTGCCCCTAATGAAAAACTGTTTTTT
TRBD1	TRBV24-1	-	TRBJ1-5	CATSDGTGNSNQPQHF	TGTGCCACCAGTGATGGGACAGGGAATAGCAATCAGCCCCAGCATTTT
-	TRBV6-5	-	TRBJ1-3	CASSYQPPPGAPGNTIYF	TGTGCCAGCAGTTATCAACCACCTCCGGGAGCCCCTGGAAACACCATATATTTT
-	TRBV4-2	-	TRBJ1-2	CASSPPAHNYGYTF	TGTGCCAGCAGCCCCCCAGCTCATAACTATGGCTACACCTTC